Reported below is one T cell receptor (beta chain). Its binding antigen is unknown. No base qualities exist here, and no much larger clone lies one base off it. This sample is drawn from a study of cytomegalovirus exposure and HLA in healthy donors (dated by TCRdb to 2017 to 2019). Regarding the study in general: An earlier analysis of approximately 600 of the donors reported roughly 300 Gb of sequence data and some 100 million unique TCR beta sequences from around 200 million T cells. In the later analysis, no new phenotypic data were used to find candidate immune exposures; instead, reliance was placed on TCR beta sequences and their occurrence across donors. To predict cytomegalovirus infection status, the study brought together high-throughput TCR immunosequencing, statistical association of individual TCRs with disease status, and machine learning. Donor age, sex, ethnicity and CMV serostatus were collected together with the repertoire data. In a later analysis, previously published TCR beta repertoires from several hundred donors were re-analyzed and high-resolution HLA genotyping was added so that TCR occurrence patterns could be studied. Every repertoire in the discovery cohort had been generated on one and the same sequencing platform. Besides the first cohort of around 670 subjects, a separate validation cohort made up of over a hundred different subjects was used. Of the roughly 410 genotyped donors, approximately 80% were placed in the genetic ancestry cluster associated with self-reported Caucasian donors. Genome-wide SNP genotypes for about 60% of the roughly 670 donors were used in a later genetic analysis, which treated that subset as a discovery cohort. The study was designed to test whether signatures of past pathogen exposure could be identified by cataloging public T cell receptors. Typing coverage differed by locus: A, B, C, DRB1 and DQB1 were typed in about 620-630 donors, DQA1 in 522, DPA1 in over 600, and DPB1 in just under 490. To decide whether each TCR beta V gene segment behaved as functional or pseudogenic, an earlier analysis of approximately 600 of the donors relied on high-throughput TCR beta sequencing. Several DR-DQ haplotypes were handled as single units for association and clustering, since linkage in the cohort was strong. The study profiled the T cell repertoires of some 610 subjects by immunosequencing and related them to cytomegalovirus serostatus. Both class I and class II loci were covered by HLA typing, at four-digit resolution. Approximately 310 gigabases of sequencing data and approximately 84 million unique TCR sequences were included in an early release covering about 600 HLA-typed donors. Among several hundred genotyped donors of the cohort, an average of approximately 220,000 unique TCR beta nucleotide sequences was sequenced per donor, of which about 19% were non-productive.

V lost 7 bases and J lost 2 bases; the stretch between them is 13 bases long. From a lookup of the germline V gene (reference sequence), CDR1 and CDR2 are LNHDA and SQIVND. Inclusive of the bounding cysteine and phenylalanine, the CDR3 is 14 residues long. Only the CDR3 DNA is retained, 42 bases long and in frame from the first base. On the study overall, not on this receptor specifically: Roughly uniform sequencing depth across donors was assumed in presence/absence analyses, although this assumption may not hold. In this cohort, only TCR beta chains were sequenced, and detectable features were limited by the absence of alpha or paired-chain data. Several of the top co-occurrence clusters appeared to be linked to parvovirus B19, influenza, CMV and Epstein-Barr virus, according to a later analysis. Most TCR sequences were observed very rarely across donors, whereas some public TCRs were present in many individuals. A later genetic analysis associated a missense DCLRE1C variant with V-gene and J-gene trimming of TCR beta chains, and an independent cohort replicated the association. A group of highly shared sequence variants was considered likely to be a technical artifact of the sequencing pipeline. Strong co-occurrence of HLA alleles, especially DR and DQ, made assigning TCR associations to individual alleles difficult. According to a later analysis, TCR association rates differed among HLA loci, with DRB1 alleles showing the most associated TCRs and HLA-C alleles showing the fewest. According to the authors, the approach could potentially be generalized to other disease states and immunological phenotypes. The study listed 164 TCR beta chains as associated with cytomegalovirus. In both the original and validation cohorts, the classifier was reported to diagnose cytomegalovirus status with high specificity and sensitivity. A further reported finding was that TCR beta sequences accurately predicted the HLA-A and HLA-B alleles for most subjects in the first cohort. CMV serostatus was the only immune exposure information available for the cohort. A few of the identified cytomegalovirus-associated TCR beta chains were confirmed in vitro to be specific for cytomegalovirus antigens. In a later analysis, most CMV-associated TCR beta chains were found to appear HLA-restricted, with HLA associations seemingly driven largely by CMV exposure. Correlated functional status among segregating V segments might be attributable to linkage disequilibrium, but an unknown experimental factor could not be ruled out. Because some donors lacked HLA typing at each locus, the association tests relied only on the typed subset. According to a later genetic analysis, donors in an Asian-associated ancestry cluster had fewer N-insertions in productive TCRs than the roughly 700-donor mean. Compared with equally common non-associated chains, HLA-associated TCR beta chains in a later analysis were more clonally expanded and had lower generation probabilities. Seventeen rarely observed V segments, including chromosome 9 orphons, were excluded from the earlier analysis of approximately 500 of the donors because counts were too low. In a later analysis, 16,951 TCR beta sequences were associated with specific HLA alleles at a false discovery rate of 0.05. An earlier analysis of approximately 570 of the donors showed that most TCR beta V segments appeared in productive rearrangements either about 87% or about 30% of the time, which broadly matched IMGT annotations. Some IMGT-functional V segments, including TRBV6-2 and TRBV6-3, could not be told apart with the 87-base-pair reads, so those segments were excluded.

Libraries came from the immunoSEQ multiplex PCR assay. A mixture of 60 forward primers for TCR Vbeta segments and 13 reverse primers for TCR Jbeta segments was used in the multiplex PCR. A multiplex PCR assay on genomic DNA amplified the CDR3 region of rearranged TCR beta genes. On the Illumina HiSeq System, the amplified TCR beta libraries were sequenced as 87-base-pair reads. Turning to the authors' computational methods: Across the roughly 670 repertoires, a later analysis counted tens of millions of unique TCR beta chains, about 10 million of which were shared by at least two donors. Raw reads were error-corrected and collapsed into unique sequences with a nearest-neighbor algorithm that merged closely related sequences to remove PCR and sequencing errors. Alignment of CDR3 sequences to IMGT reference sequences was used to assign V, D and J gene segments. For a sequence to be retained, at least a six-nucleotide match to both a V gene segment and a J gene segment was required. A rearrangement was called productive if the CDR3 had no stop codons and remained in frame with V and J, and every other rearrangement was called non-productive. Following IMGT convention, CDR3 was defined as the stretch from the second conserved V-encoded cysteine up to the conserved J-encoded phenylalanine. The earlier analysis of about 570 of the donors excluded any sequence lacking an unambiguous match to a single V gene segment. An earlier analysis of 587 of the donors classified V segments as functional when productive rearrangements were above 56.7% and as segregating when the standard deviation between donors was above 5%. A statistical classification framework was developed to diagnose cytomegalovirus status using the catalog of TCR beta chain sequences. V and J gene assignment, in a later analysis, came from comparing TCR nucleotide sequences with IMGT/GENE-DB human TR gene sequences. In a later analysis, CDR3 sequences and most-parsimonious VDJ recombination scenarios were assigned using the TCRdist pipeline. In a later analysis, each TCR beta chain was defined by its CDR3 amino acid sequence together with its V-gene family, and reads lacking a unique V-gene family were excluded. As a way to deal with suspected cross-contamination and a sequencing artifact, a later analysis dropped over 550 nucleotide sequences that were highly shared and had low generation probability. In a later analysis, a clonal expansion index was calculated for each public chain from normalized within-repertoire ranks of inferred template counts. Generation probabilities in a later analysis came from a VDJ recombination model fitted to out-of-frame rearrangements, and those results were checked against IGoR. Hypergeometric tests were used in a later analysis to score TCR-TCR, TCR-HLA and TCR-CMV co-occurrence, with a repertoire-size bias correction applied to the TCR pairs. A later analysis estimated false discovery rates by permuting HLA or CMV assignments 20 times. In a later analysis, co-occurring TCRs were grouped with DBSCAN, and TCRdist sequence similarity was added when clustering was performed within HLA-allele-positive subsets. Repertoires with fewer than 30,000 or more than 120,000 public chains were left out of co-occurrence clustering, as were several repertoires with anomalous nucleotide sharing. TCRdb carries this immuneACCESS record with in-frame sequences only. Its versions omit some clonotypes, under half of them owing to an unresolved V gene in the studies checked, with the rest unexplained. That table is the source of V, J and clone size, and D and trimming were worked out from the DNA. The sample table contains some 130,000 clones; only one count was recorded for less than 80% of them. The top ten clonotypes cover roughly 4% of the sample.

In total, 630 or so healthy bone marrow donors made up the cohort. All cohort members were sampled while nominally healthy, although unrecorded immune exposures were likely present. The donor tested CMV seropositive and was one of the 289 seropositive cohort members. Each donor provided a peripheral blood sample, and peripheral blood mononuclear cells were used for TCR beta sequencing. Genomic DNA extraction from the blood cell samples was performed with the Qiagen DNeasy Blood Extraction Kit. This receptor chain uses TRBV19 and TRBJ2-3, and perhaps TRBD2 as D gene, on 7 matching bases. Sequenced material: PBMCs. The sequence derives from a man aged 50-60 years in good health and CMV-seropositive. The CDR3 sequence is CASTGRGLTDTQYF. The bases read TGTGCCAGTACTGGGCGGGGGCTCACAGATACGCAGTATTTT. Reference TRBV19 and TRBJ2-3 proteins supply the regions before and after the CDR3; the full variable domain is: DGGITQSPKYLFRKEGQNVTLSCEQNLNHDAMYWYRQDPGQGLRLIYYSQIVNDFQKGDIAEGYSVSREKKESFPLTVTSAQKNPTAFYLCASTGRGLTDTQYFGPGTRLTVL.